A single sample gave rise to the 18 T cell receptor beta chains below, sequenced in a study of shared T cell receptors in the human thymus. Measured with immunoSEQ multiplex PCR; TCRdb has only the in-frame clones, and not every one. The sample lists roughly 700,000 clones; 70% to 90% were seen once. The same sample was also used in a study of human thymus T cells.

Input material: thymocytes. These receptors came from a boy less than two years old with a congenital heart defect.

The rearrangement links TRBV6-1 to TRBJ2-5; D unresolved. V gave up 3 bases and J gave up 0 bases, with 14 bases separating them. The CDR3 totals 16 residues. Germline-derived CDR1 and CDR2 are MNHNS and SASEGT. The CDR3 DNA reads as TGTGCCAGCAGTGATGCAGGCACCAAGTACCAAGAGACCCAGTACTTC. Translating gives CASSDAGTKYQETQYF.

This clone has more than one count but fewer than ten. V gene TRBV4-3 combines with J gene TRBJ2-4; no firm D call. Trimming removed 1 base at V and 0 bases at J, with 16 bases between. The CDR3 has 18 amino acids. CDR1 LGHNA and CDR2 YSLEER come from the germline V gene. As DNA, the CDR3 is TGCGCCAGCAGCCAAGTGGTGAACTCATCGCTAGCCAAAAACATTCAGTACTTC. Protein sequence: CASSQVVNSSLAKNIQYF.

V gene TRBV23-1 combines with J gene TRBJ2-2; 9 bases align to TRBD1. TRBV23-1 falls under the ORF class, with uncertain function. This CDR3 spans 15 amino acids. V shed 9 bases, J shed 5 bases, and the junction held 10 bases outside the gene matches. As DNA, the CDR3 is TGCGCCAGGAGTTCTAACAGGGGGCTGACCGGGGAGCTGTTTTTT. Its protein is CARSSNRGLTGELFF.

The chain recombines TRBV10-3 with TRBJ1-3, with 7 nucleotides matching TRBD1. Germline CDR1 ENHRY, CDR2 SYGVKD. The ends lost 6 bases at V and 4 bases at J; junction bases unmatched: 9. The CDR3 sequence is 15 residues long. The CDR3 DNA follows: TGTGCCATCAGCAATTTGACAGGGCCAGGAAACACCATATATTTT. Its translation: CAISNLTGPGNTIYF.

This sequence joins TRBV2 and TRBJ1-4; tentative D call: TRBD1 (6 bases). Trimming took 4 bases from V and 10 from J, leaving 13 bases between them. The CDR3 sequence is 13 residues long. Looked up from germline, CDR1 is SNHLY and CDR2 is FYNNEI. CDR3 bases: TGTGCCAGCAGTGCCGGGGGGCTGGCAAAACTGTTTTTT. Its protein product is CASSAGGLAKLFF.

This rearrangement joins TRBV6-6 to TRBJ1-3; 10 positions agree with TRBD1. This CDR3 comprises 16 residues. The germline CDR1 and CDR2 sequences are MNHNY and SVGAGI (reference sequence). Germline trimming cut 4 bases from V and 3 bases from J; bases unmatched to any gene: 6. CDR3 DNA sequence: TGTGCCAGCAGTTCAGACAGGGGGCTAAGTGGAAACACCATATATTTT. Its protein product is CASSSDRGLSGNTIYF.

This clone was seen a handful of times. The CDR3 DNA reads as TGTGCCAGCAGCAACGTCACAGGGGGAGGCTACGAGCAGTACTTC. Translation: CASSNVTGGGYEQYF. The chain recombines TRBV21-1 with TRBJ2-7; TRBD1 is the table's D call and was not checked against the DNA. TRBV21-1 is an annotated pseudogene. CDR3 length equals 15 residues.

V gene TRBV7-6 combines with J gene TRBJ2-3; 12 bases are shared with TRBD2. Germline V lookup: CDR1 SGHVS, CDR2 FNYEAQ. Trimming took 4 bases from V and 3 from J; bases not matched to a gene: 11. This CDR3 has 18 residues. DNA for the CDR3: TGTGCCAGCAGCTCCGCCCTAGCGGGAGGGCAAGGGACAGATACGCAGTATTTT. This sequence encodes CASSSALAGGQGTDTQYF.

This chain uses TRBV6-5 with TRBJ1-2, with D tentatively TRBD1 (5 bases). V gave up 3 bases and J gave up 7 bases, with 18 bases separating them. The germline V gene encodes CDR1 MNHEY and CDR2 SVGAGI. The CDR3 runs 15 residues. The CDR3 DNA reads TGTGCCAGCAGTTATACGGCGGGGCCCGCGGGTGGCTACACCTTC. This codes for CASSYTAGPAGGYTF.

This clone turned up a few times. The V call is TRBV5-4, the J call TRBJ2-7; 7 nucleotides agree with TRBD2. V dropped 3 bases and J dropped 4; count of bases not matched to a gene: 10. CDR1 and CDR2 (germline): SGHNT, YYREEE (reference sequence). The CDR3 has 15 amino acids. The CDR3 sequence is CASSSHDTSEYEQYF. The CDR3 DNA reads as TGTGCCAGCAGCTCTCATGACACTAGCGAGTACGAGCAGTACTTC.

The chain links TRBV18 to TRBJ2-1, with 10 nucleotides matching TRBD1. The CDR3 sequence is 19 residues long. The V gene's germline CDR1 is KGHSH and CDR2 LQKENI. The junction had 13 bases not matched to a gene; V was cut back by 3 bases and J by 2 bases. The CDR3 sequence is CASSPPGQGLAAPYNEQFF. In DNA form, the CDR3 reads TGTGCCAGCTCACCGCCGGGACAGGGGCTAGCCGCCCCCTACAATGAGCAGTTCTTC.

This chain uses TRBV7-2 with TRBJ2-5; D possibly corresponds to TRBD2 (6 bases). Germline loops: CDR1 SGHTA, CDR2 FQGNSA. V dropped 1 base and J dropped 0 bases, with 9 bases sitting between them. The CDR3 runs 15 residues. The CDR3 loop reads CASSLGGRHQETQYF. The CDR3 bases are TGTGCCAGCAGCTTAGGGGGGAGGCACCAAGAGACCCAGTACTTC.

This chain connects TRBV4-3 to TRBJ2-2; 10 bases line up with TRBD2. The CDR3 is 18 residues long. Losses at the gene ends were 4 bases for V and 2 bases for J; bases not matched to a gene: 10. Germline V gives CDR1 LGHNA, CDR2 YSLEER. The CDR3 DNA is TGCGCCAGCAGCCCCCGGGGAGGACTAGCGGACAACACCGGGGAGCTGTTTTTT. Its translation: CASSPRGGLADNTGELFF.

The chain uses TRBV11-3 and TRBJ2-3; D call uncertain. Germline V gene data show CDR1 as SGHNT and CDR2 as YENEEA. The CDR3 length is 15 residues. Trimming stripped 1 base from V and 0 bases from J, with 8 bases between. The CDR3 nucleotides are TGTGCCAGCAGCTTAGGACTGGCTAGCACAGATACGCAGTATTTT. Translation: CASSLGLASTDTQYF.

This chain joins TRBV4-2 and TRBJ2-5, with 8 nucleotides matching TRBD2. The CDR3 has 21 residues. After removal of 3 bases from V and 2 bases from J, the junction contained 23 bases not matched to a gene. Germline V gene lookup returns CDR1 LGHNA and CDR2 YNFKEQ. CDR3 region: CASSQDPPRSRAGGLQETQYF. Here the CDR3 DNA reads TGTGCCAGCAGCCAGGACCCCCCCCGTTCTAGGGCGGGAGGTCTTCAAGAGACCCAGTACTTC.

This sequence joins TRBV29-1 and TRBJ2-7; a weak D match, TRBD1 (6 bases). Between the trimmed V and J ends, which lost 6 bases and 3 bases, there was a span of 21 bases. Per germline, CDR1 SQVTM and CDR2 ANQGSEA. This CDR3 spans 15 amino acids. CDR3 protein: CSVSDEGELGYEQYF. DNA for the CDR3: TGCAGCGTCTCCGATGAGGGGGAGCTGGGCTACGAGCAGTACTTC.

The rearrangement uses TRBV9 and TRBJ2-2; 8 nucleotides match TRBD2. The V segment lost 0 bases and the J segment 4 bases; nucleotides outside the gene matches: 2. Looked up from germline, CDR1 is SGDLS and CDR2 is YYNGEE. The CDR3 is 15 residues long. As DNA, the CDR3 is TGTGCCAGCAGCGTAGTCCTAGCGGGCACCGGGGAGCTGTTTTTT. It encodes CASSVVLAGTGELFF.

The chain has TRBV19 and TRBJ1-4; weak D call: TRBD1 (6 bases). The V end lost 5 bases, the J end lost 3 bases, and 10 bases lay between the germline ends. Germline assignment: CDR1 LNHDA and CDR2 SQIVND (reference sequence). The CDR3 loop spans 14 amino acids. The CDR3 sequence: CASSPQGPNEKLFF. The DNA of the CDR3 is TGTGCCAGTAGTCCACAGGGACCTAATGAAAAACTGTTTTTT.